The present TCR beta chain was sequenced within a study of T-cell reconstitution after alpha-beta-depleted transplantation in children. J was trimmed by 6 bases and V by 1 base; bases with no gene match: 10. There are 17 residues in the CDR3. This clonotype was detected once. A library of TCRbeta sequences, prepared with unique molecular identifiers, was generated. Via MiXCR, TCRdb re-called the PCR reads, giving one row per CDR3 protein. Counted here are 200,000 to 250,000 distinct CDR3 sequences, roughly 9% occurring once; the ten biggest clones make up approximately 6.6%. The chain uses TRBV12-3 or TRBV12-4 and TRBJ1-1; 11 bases fit TRBD1. The clonotype was recovered from a human donor who donated a stem cell graft to a child with acute lymphoblastic leukemia. The sample consisted of PBMCs from the stem cell graft donor, taken from the stem cell graft. CDR3 bases: TGTGCCAGCAGTTTAGGGATCGGACAGGGGGCGAGGTCTGAAGCTTTCTTT. This sequence encodes CASSLGIGQGARSEAFF.